These 10 T cell receptor beta chains share one sample of origin, sequenced in a study of blood T cells in healthy people across ages. A second PCR of 7 to 11 cycles used a sample-barcoded 5' primer and a J-beta primer mix. TCRdb reprocessed the 5' RACE reads via MiXCR and lists one record per CDR3 protein. In the table there are 1.5 million to 2 million distinct CDR3 sequences, 49% of which are singletons. Sequencing was carried out using blood. These receptors came from a woman aged 40 to 49 in good health.

V gene TRBV7-2 combines with J gene TRBJ2-3, with TRBD1 identical over 11 bases. The V segment lost 8 bases and the J segment 0 bases; nucleotides outside the gene matches: 10. The CDR3 length is 17 residues. Germline V CDR1 and CDR2: SGHTA, FQGNSA. The CDR3 coding sequence is TGTGCCAGCCCCCCTAACTGGGACAGGGGGAGCACAGATACGCAGTATTTT. Translation: CASPPNWDRGSTDTQYF.

V gene TRBV6-5 combines with J gene TRBJ2-5; perhaps TRBD1 as D (6 bases). Germline CDR1 reads MNHEY; CDR2 reads SVGAGI. The germline V and J ends were trimmed by 4 bases and 1 base, with 13 bases remaining between them. This CDR3 is built from 15 residues. CDR3 protein: CASSSIQGFQETQYF. CDR3 DNA: TGTGCCAGCAGTTCCATACAGGGTTTCCAAGAGACCCAGTACTTC.

V usage is TRBV28 and J usage is TRBJ2-5, with unresolved D. Deletions cut 5 bases from V and 4 bases from J, with 8 bases between. Germline assignment: CDR1 MDHEN and CDR2 SYDVKM. The CDR3 runs to 12 residues. In nucleotides, the CDR3 is TGTGCCAGCAGTGAATTGCGAGAGACCCAGTACTTC. Its protein product is CASSELRETQYF.

This chain links TRBV12-3 or TRBV12-4 with TRBJ1-2; a weak D match, TRBD1 (5 bases). V was cut by 7 bases and J by 0 bases, with 30 bases left in between. The CDR3 totals 20 residues. CDR3 nucleotides: TGTGCCAGCAACGGGCCGAGTCGGGGCGAATGGGTCGCACCTAACTATGGCTACACCTTC. The encoded protein is CASNGPSRGEWVAPNYGYTF.

This clonotype showed up just a few times. V gene TRBV29-1 combines with J gene TRBJ2-7; 9 nucleotides agree with TRBD2. Germline CDR1 reads SQVTM; CDR2 reads ANQGSEA. J was trimmed by 2 bases and V by 5 bases; bases with no gene match: 10. The CDR3 consists of 15 residues. CDR3 DNA: TGCAGCGTTCGCCAGCGAGCGGGGGGACCCTACGAGCAGTACTTC. Its translation: CSVRQRAGGPYEQYF.

The genes are TRBV28 and TRBJ2-2, with 8 bases fitting TRBD2. V lost 1 base, J lost 7 bases, and 8 bases stayed unmatched. This CDR3 spans 16 amino acids. Germline V gene data show CDR1 as MDHEN and CDR2 as SYDVKM. The CDR3 spells CASSLSSGGGIGELFF. CDR3 sequence (DNA): TGTGCCAGCAGTTTATCCAGCGGGGGTGGAATCGGGGAGCTGTTTTTT.

The V gene is TRBV5-4, the J gene TRBJ1-2, with D maybe TRBD1 (6 bases). The V gene's germline CDR1 is SGHNT and CDR2 YYREEE (reference sequence). The CDR3 is made up of 15 amino acids. The V end lost 4 bases, the J end lost 4 bases, and 17 bases lay between the germline ends. In DNA form, the CDR3 reads TGTGCCAGCAGCGCGAGCGGGGGGCTGAGCTATGGCTACACCTTC. Protein: CASSASGGLSYGYTF.

This clonotype showed up just a few times. This chain links TRBV4-3 with TRBJ2-1; D is ambiguous. In germline, CDR1 is LGHNA, CDR2 YSLEER. The CDR3 extends over 14 amino acids. Trimming removed 0 bases from V and 13 bases from J, with 16 bases in between. CDR3 coding DNA: TGCGCCAGCAGCCAAGATCCATTCGCTAGGATACAGTTCTTC. Translating it yields CASSQDPFARIQFF.

Only a few counts were recorded for this clonotype. The V gene is TRBV29-1, the J gene TRBJ2-1; D perhaps matches TRBD2 (6 bases). CDR1 and CDR2 (germline): SQVTM, ANQGSEA. V was pared by 6 bases and J by 8 bases, with 11 bases between. This CDR3 comprises 11 residues. In DNA form, the CDR3 reads TGCAGCGTCTCCGGGGGTGATGAGCAGTTCTTC. This sequence encodes CSVSGGDEQFF.

Of note for this clonotype: At one boundary the junction diverges from the germline segment, which might be a read error. This rearrangement joins TRBV6-6 to TRBJ2-1; 10 bases agree with TRBD2. CDR1 and CDR2 from the germline V gene are MNHNY and SVGAGI (reference sequence). This CDR3 region has 15 residues. CDR3 coding DNA: TGTACCAGCAGGCCACTAGCGGGGTCCTACAATGAGCAGTTCTTC. Translating gives CTSRPLAGSYNEQFF.